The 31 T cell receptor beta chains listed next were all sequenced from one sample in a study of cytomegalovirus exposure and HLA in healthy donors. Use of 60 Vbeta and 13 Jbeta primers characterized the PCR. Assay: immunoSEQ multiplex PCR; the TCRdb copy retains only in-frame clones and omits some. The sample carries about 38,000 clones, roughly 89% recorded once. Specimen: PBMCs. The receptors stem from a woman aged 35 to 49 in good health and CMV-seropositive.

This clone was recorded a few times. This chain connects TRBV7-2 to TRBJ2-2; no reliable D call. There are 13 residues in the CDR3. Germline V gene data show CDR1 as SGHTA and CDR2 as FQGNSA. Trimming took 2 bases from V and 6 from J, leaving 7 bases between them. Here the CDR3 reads CASSLNTAGELFF. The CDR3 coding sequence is TGTGCCAGCAGCTTAAATACAGCCGGGGAGCTGTTTTTT.

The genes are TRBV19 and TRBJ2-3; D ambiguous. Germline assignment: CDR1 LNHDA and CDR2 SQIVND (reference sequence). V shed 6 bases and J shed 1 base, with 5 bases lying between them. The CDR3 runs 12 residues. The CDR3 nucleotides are TGTGCCAGTAGGGTAGGCACAGATACGCAGTATTTT. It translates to CASRVGTDTQYF.

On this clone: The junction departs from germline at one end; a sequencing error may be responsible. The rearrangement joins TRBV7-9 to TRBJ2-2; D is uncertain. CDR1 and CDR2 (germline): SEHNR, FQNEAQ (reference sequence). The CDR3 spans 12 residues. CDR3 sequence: CSSSLLSGELFF. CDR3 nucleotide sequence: TGTTCCAGCAGCTTACTTTCCGGGGAGCTGTTTTTT.

Here the CDR3 reads CASSQTVNTEAFF. CDR3 DNA sequence: TGTGCCAGCAGCCAGACAGTGAACACTGAAGCTTTCTTT. The chain uses TRBV7-9 and TRBJ1-1; possibly TRBD1 for D (5 bases). The CDR3 consists of 13 residues. Per germline, CDR1 SEHNR and CDR2 FQNEAQ (reference sequence). V was shortened by 5 bases and J by 0 bases, with 7 bases between the two germline ends.

CDR3 in DNA: TGTGCCAGCAGCTTTGTAGACAGGGGAGTGCGTAATTCACCCCTCCACTTT. It codes for CASSFVDRGVRNSPLHF. The rearrangement uses TRBV9 and TRBJ1-6; 8 bases match TRBD1. Looked up from germline, CDR1 is SGDLS and CDR2 is YYNGEE. V shed 4 bases, J shed 6 bases, and the junction held 12 bases outside the gene matches. The CDR3 length is 17 residues.

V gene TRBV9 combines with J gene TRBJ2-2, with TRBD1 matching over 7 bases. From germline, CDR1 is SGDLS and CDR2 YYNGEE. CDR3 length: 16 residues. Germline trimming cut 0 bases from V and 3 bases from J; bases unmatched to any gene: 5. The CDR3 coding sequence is TGTGCCAGCAGCGTAGCTGGGGACAGTCACACCGGGGAGCTGTTTTTT. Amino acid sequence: CASSVAGDSHTGELFF.

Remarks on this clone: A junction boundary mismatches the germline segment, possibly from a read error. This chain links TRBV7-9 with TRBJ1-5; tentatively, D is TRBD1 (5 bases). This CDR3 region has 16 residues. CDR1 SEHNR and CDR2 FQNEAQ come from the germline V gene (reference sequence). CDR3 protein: CSSSLDRQGFNQPQHF. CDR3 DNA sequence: TGTTCCAGCAGCTTAGATCGCCAGGGATTCAATCAGCCCCAGCATTTT.

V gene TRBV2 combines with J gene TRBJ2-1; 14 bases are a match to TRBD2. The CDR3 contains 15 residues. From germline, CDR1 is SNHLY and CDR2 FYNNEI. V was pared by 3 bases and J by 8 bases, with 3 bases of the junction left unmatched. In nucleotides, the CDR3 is TGTGCCAGCAGTGAGACTAGCGGGGGGGCCTATGAGCAGTTCTTC. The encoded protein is CASSETSGGAYEQFF.

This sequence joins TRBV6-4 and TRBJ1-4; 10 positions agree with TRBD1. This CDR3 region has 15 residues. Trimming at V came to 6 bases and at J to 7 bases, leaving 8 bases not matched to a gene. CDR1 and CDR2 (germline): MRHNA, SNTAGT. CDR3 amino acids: CASSAGTGEGEKLFF. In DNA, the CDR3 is TGTGCCAGCAGCGCCGGGACAGGGGAGGGTGAAAAACTGTTTTTT.

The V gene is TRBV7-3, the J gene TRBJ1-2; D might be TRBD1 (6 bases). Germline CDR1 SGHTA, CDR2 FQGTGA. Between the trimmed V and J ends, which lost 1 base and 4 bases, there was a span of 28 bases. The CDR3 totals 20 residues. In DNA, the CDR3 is TGTGCCAGCAGCTTAAAGGGACCCACAGGGCCCGGGCCAACCGGCTATGGCTACACCTTC. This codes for CASSLKGPTGPGPTGYGYTF.

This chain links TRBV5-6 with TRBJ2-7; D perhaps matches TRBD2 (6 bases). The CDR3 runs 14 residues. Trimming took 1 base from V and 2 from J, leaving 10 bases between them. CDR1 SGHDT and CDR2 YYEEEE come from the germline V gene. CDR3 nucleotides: TGTGCCAGCAGCTTGCGGGGGTTCACCTACGAGCAGTACTTC. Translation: CASSLRGFTYEQYF.

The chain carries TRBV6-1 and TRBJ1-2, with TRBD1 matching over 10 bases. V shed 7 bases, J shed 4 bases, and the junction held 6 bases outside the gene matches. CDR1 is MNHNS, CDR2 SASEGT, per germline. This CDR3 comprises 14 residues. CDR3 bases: TGTGCCAGCACTCCGGGACAGGGGTCCTATGGCTACACCTTC. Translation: CASTPGQGSYGYTF.

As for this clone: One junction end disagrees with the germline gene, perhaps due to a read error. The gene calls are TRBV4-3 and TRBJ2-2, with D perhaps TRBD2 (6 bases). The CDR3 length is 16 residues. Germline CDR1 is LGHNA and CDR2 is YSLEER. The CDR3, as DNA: TGCGCCAGCAGCCCCATCGCCAGGGTCTATGGCGGGGAGCTGCTTTTT. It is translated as CASSPIARVYGGELLF.

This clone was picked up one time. This CDR3 reads CASSGPVGGIQYF. For the CDR3, the DNA is TGTGCCAGTAGTGGGCCGGTGGGGGGCATTCAGTACTTC. The V gene is TRBV19, the J gene TRBJ2-4; TRBD2 is a possible D gene (6 bases). CDR3 length equals 13 residues. Trimming took off 5 bases at V and 9 bases at J, with 14 bases between the two ends. Germline lookup yields CDR1 LNHDA and CDR2 SQIVND (reference sequence).

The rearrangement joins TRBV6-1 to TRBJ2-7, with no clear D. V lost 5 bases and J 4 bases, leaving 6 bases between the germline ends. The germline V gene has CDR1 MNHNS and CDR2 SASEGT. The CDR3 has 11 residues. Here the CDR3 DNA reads TGTGCCAGCAGTCACAGATACGAGCAGTACTTC. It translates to CASSHRYEQYF.

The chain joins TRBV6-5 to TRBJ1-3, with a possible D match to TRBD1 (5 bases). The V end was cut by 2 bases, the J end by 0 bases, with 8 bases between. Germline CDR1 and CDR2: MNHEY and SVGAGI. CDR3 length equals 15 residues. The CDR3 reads CASSYDGASGNTIYF. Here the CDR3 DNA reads TGTGCCAGCAGTTACGATGGGGCCTCTGGAAACACCATATATTTT.

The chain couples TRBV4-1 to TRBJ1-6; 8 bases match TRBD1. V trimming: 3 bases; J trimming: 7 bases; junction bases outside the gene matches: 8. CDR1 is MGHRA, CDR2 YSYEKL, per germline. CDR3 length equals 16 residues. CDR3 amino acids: CASSQGQADRNSPLHF. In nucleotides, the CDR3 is TGCGCCAGCAGCCAGGGACAGGCCGATAGGAATTCACCCCTCCACTTT.

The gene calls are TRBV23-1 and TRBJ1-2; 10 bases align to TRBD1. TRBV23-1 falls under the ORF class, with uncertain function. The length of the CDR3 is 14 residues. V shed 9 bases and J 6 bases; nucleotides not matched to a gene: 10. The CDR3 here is CARGTGEYRNGYTF. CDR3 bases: TGCGCCAGAGGGACAGGGGAGTATCGTAATGGCTACACCTTC.

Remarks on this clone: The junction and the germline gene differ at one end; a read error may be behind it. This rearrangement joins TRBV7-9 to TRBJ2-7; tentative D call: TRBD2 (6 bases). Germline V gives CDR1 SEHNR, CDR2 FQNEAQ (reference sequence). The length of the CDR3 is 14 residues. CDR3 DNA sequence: TGTTCCAGCAGCTCCGCGGGGTCTTACTACGAGCAGTACTTC. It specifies CSSSSAGSYYEQYF.

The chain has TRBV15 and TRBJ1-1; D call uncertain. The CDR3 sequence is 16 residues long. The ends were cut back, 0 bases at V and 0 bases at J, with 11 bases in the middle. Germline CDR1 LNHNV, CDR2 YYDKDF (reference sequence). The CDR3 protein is CATSRDVAAMNTEAFF. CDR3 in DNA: TGTGCCACCAGCAGAGATGTGGCAGCGATGAACACTGAAGCTTTCTTT.

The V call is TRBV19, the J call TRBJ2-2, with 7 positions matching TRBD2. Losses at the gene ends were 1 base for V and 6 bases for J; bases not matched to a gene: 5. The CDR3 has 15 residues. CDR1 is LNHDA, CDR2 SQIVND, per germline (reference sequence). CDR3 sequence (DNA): TGTGCCAGTAGTATAGGGGGGGGTCTCGCCGGGGAGCTGTTTTTT. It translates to CASSIGGGLAGELFF.

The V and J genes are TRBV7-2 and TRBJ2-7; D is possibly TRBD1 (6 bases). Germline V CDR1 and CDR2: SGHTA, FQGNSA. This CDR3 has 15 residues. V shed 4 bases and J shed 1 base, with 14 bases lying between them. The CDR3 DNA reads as TGTGCCAGCAGCTCTAGGGGGACGTGGTCCTACGAGCAGTACTTC. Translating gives CASSSRGTWSYEQYF.

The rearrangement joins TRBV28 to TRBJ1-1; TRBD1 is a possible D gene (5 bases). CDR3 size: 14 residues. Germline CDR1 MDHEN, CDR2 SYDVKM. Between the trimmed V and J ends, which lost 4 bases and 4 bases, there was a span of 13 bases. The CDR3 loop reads CASSSFGGVTEAFF. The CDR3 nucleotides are TGTGCCAGCAGTTCATTCGGGGGAGTCACTGAAGCTTTCTTT.

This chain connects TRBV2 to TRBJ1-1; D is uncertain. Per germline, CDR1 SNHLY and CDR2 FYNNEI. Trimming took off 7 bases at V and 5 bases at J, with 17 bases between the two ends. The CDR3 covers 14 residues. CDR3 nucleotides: TGTGCCAGCAAGATCGAAGGCGGTGGGACTGAAGCTTTCTTT. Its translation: CASKIEGGGTEAFF.

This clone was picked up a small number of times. This CDR3 is CASKDTGPEKLFF. The CDR3 nucleotides read TGTGCCAGTAAGGACACAGGGCCTGAAAAACTGTTTTTT. The chain has TRBV19 and TRBJ1-4, with a tentative D call TRBD1 (6 bases). Germline loops: CDR1 LNHDA, CDR2 SQIVND (reference sequence). Trimming stripped 7 bases from V and 7 bases from J, with 13 bases between. The CDR3 runs 13 residues.

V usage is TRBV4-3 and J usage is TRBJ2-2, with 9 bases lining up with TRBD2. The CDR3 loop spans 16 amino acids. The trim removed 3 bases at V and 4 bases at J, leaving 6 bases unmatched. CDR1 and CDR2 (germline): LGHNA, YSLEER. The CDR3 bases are TGCGCCAGCAGCCAGGAGCGGGGGGCCACCACCGGGGAGCTGTTTTTT. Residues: CASSQERGATTGELFF.

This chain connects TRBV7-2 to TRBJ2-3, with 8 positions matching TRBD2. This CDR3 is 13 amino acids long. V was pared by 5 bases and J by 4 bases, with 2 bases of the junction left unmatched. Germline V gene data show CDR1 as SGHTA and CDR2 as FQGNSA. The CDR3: CASSRGGSDTQYF. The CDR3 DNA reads TGTGCCAGCAGCCGGGGGGGGTCAGATACGCAGTATTTT.

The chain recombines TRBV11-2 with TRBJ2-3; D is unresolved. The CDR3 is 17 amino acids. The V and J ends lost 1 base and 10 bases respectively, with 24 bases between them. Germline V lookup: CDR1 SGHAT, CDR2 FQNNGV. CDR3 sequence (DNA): TGTGCCAGCAGCTTAGCGGCCATCGCCCAGGCAACCAGGTCGCAGTATTTT. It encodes CASSLAAIAQATRSQYF.

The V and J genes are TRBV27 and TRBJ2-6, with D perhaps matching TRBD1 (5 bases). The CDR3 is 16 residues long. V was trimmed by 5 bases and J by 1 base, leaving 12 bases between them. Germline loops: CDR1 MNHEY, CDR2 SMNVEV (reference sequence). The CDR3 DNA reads TGTGCCAGCAGTCCAGGGATCCGGTCTGGGGCCAACGTCCTGACTTTC. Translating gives CASSPGIRSGANVLTF.

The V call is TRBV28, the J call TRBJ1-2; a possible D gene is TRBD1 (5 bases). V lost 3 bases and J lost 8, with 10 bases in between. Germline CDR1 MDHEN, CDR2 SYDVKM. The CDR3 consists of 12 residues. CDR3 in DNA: TGTGCCAGCAGTTTTCAGGGAACGGGCTACACCTTC. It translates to CASSFQGTGYTF.

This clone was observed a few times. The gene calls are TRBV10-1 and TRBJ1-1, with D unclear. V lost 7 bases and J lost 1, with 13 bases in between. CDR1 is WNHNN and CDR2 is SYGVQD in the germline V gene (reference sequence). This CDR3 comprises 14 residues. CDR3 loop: CASTEGSGNTEAFF. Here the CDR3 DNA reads TGCGCCAGCACAGAGGGATCGGGGAACACTGAAGCTTTCTTT.